This entry lists 24 T cell receptor beta chains sequenced from one sample in a study of blood T cell repertoires in COVID-19. Some clones are missing from TCRdb's copy, which holds only in-frame ones; the method was immunoSEQ multiplex PCR. The sample yields some 310,000 clones, around 86% seen once. The sample was peripheral blood. All receptors come from a man in his fifties with active or convalescent COVID-19.

This chain links TRBV19 with TRBJ2-3; weak D call: TRBD2 (6 bases). V lost 8 bases and J lost 5, with 20 bases in between. Germline CDR1 and CDR2: LNHDA and SQIVND (reference sequence). The CDR3 loop spans 15 amino acids. CDR3 DNA sequence: TGTGCCAGTTCGAAGTCCTGGGGGGTGGGAGATACGCAGTATTTT. This encodes CASSKSWGVGDTQYF.

The chain employs TRBV15 and TRBJ2-7; unclear D gene. CDR3 length equals 16 residues. Germline V gene lookup returns CDR1 LNHNV and CDR2 YYDKDF (reference sequence). Trimming removed 1 base from V and 0 bases from J, with 13 bases in between. The CDR3 coding sequence is TGTGCCACCAGCAGAGGAGGATATTTGAGCTCCTACGAGCAGTACTTC. It is translated as CATSRGGYLSSYEQYF.

This clone was seen a few times. V is TRBV4-3 and J is TRBJ1-2; no clear D. The CDR3 covers 16 residues. Germline CDR1 LGHNA, CDR2 YSLEER. Trimming took off 1 base at V and 4 bases at J, with 16 bases between the two ends. The CDR3 bases are TGCGCCAGCAGCCAAGCCTCATCAAGTCCACTCTATGGCTACACCTTC. It is translated as CASSQASSSPLYGYTF.

This sequence joins TRBV28 and TRBJ1-5; 9 nucleotides align to TRBD1. Germline CDR1 MDHEN, CDR2 SYDVKM. J was trimmed by 5 bases and V by 6 bases; bases with no gene match: 8. This CDR3 is built from 15 residues. DNA for the CDR3: TGTGCCAGCAGCTCCCAGGGGACAGGGTATCAGCCCCAGCATTTT. This sequence encodes CASSSQGTGYQPQHF.

Details on this clone: At one end, the junction sequence differs from germline, possibly due to a read error. V usage is TRBV5-1 and J usage is TRBJ2-1, with TRBD1 matching over 9 bases. The CDR3 runs to 14 residues. CDR1 and CDR2 (germline): SGHRS, YFSETQ. DNA of the CDR3: TGCGCCAGCACCTTGGGACAGGGAGGCAATGAGCAGTTCTTC. It specifies CASTLGQGGNEQFF.

This clone appeared once. In DNA, the CDR3 is TGTGCCAGCAGCTTAGATCGAGCGGAGCTGTTTTTT. Protein: CASSLDRAELFF. The chain recombines TRBV11-2 with TRBJ2-2; D is uncertain. Germline loops: CDR1 SGHAT, CDR2 FQNNGV. V was pared by 0 bases and J by 10 bases, with 6 bases between. The CDR3 has 12 residues.

The chain uses TRBV3-1 (or the pseudogene TRBV3-2) and TRBJ2-5; D possibly corresponds to TRBD1 (5 bases). Germline V gene data show CDR1 as LGHDT and CDR2 as YNNKEL (reference sequence). V shed 0 bases and J shed 1 base, with 12 bases lying between them. This CDR3 has 16 residues. DNA for the CDR3: TGTGCCAGCAGCCAAGACAGGGTCGATTTCCAAGAGACCCAGTACTTC. It is translated as CASSQDRVDFQETQYF.

This clone was observed a few times. The chain combines TRBV6-6 with TRBJ2-7; TRBD2 agrees at 7 bases. CDR1 is MNHNY, CDR2 SVGAGI, per germline (reference sequence). The ends lost 5 bases at V and 3 bases at J; junction bases unmatched: 7. This CDR3 spans 14 amino acids. CDR3 DNA: TGTGCCAGCAGTGCCGGGACTACTAACTACGAGCAGTACTTC. Translating gives CASSAGTTNYEQYF.

The chain employs TRBV5-4 and TRBJ2-3; TRBD1 agrees at 7 bases. Germline V gives CDR1 SGHNT, CDR2 YYREEE (reference sequence). The CDR3 is made up of 16 amino acids. V was clipped by 3 bases and J by 5 bases; unmatched bases: 12. The CDR3 here is CASSSPPGTAKDTQYF. The CDR3 DNA reads TGTGCCAGCAGCTCCCCCCCCGGGACAGCGAAAGATACGCAGTATTTT.

This clone occurred once. This chain joins TRBV3-1 (or the pseudogene TRBV3-2) and TRBJ1-5; 10 nucleotides match TRBD1. The CDR3 totals 15 residues. After removal of 1 base from V and 5 bases from J, the junction contained 2 bases not matched to a gene. Germline V gene sequence: CDR1 LGHDT, CDR2 YNNKEL (reference sequence). CDR3 nucleotides: TGTGCCAGCAGCCAAGGGGGGACAGGGGATCAGCCCCAGCATTTT. It encodes CASSQGGTGDQPQHF.

The chain joins TRBV6-5 to TRBJ2-7; possibly TRBD2 for D (5 bases). The CDR3 is made up of 13 amino acids. V dropped 6 bases and J dropped 2 bases, with 11 bases sitting between them. Germline V gives CDR1 MNHEY, CDR2 SVGAGI. CDR3 sequence reads: CASRSTGTYEQYF. CDR3 nucleotides: TGTGCCAGCAGATCTACGGGGACCTACGAGCAGTACTTC.

The chain couples TRBV7-6 to TRBJ2-7; D might be TRBD1 (6 bases). The CDR3 is 14 amino acids. V gave up 4 bases and J gave up 2 bases, with 12 bases separating them. CDR1 is SGHVS, CDR2 FNYEAQ, per germline. CDR3 DNA sequence: TGTGCCAGCAGCTCGGGGACACTCGCCTACGAGCAGTACTTC. Its protein is CASSSGTLAYEQYF.

The J gene is TRBJ2-3, the V gene TRBV29-1; no clear D. The V end was cut by 5 bases, the J end by 1 base, with 10 bases between. Germline V lookup: CDR1 SQVTM, CDR2 ANQGSEA. The length of the CDR3 is 13 residues. CDR3 loop: CSVPPQGTDTQYF. DNA for the CDR3: TGCAGCGTTCCCCCTCAGGGCACAGATACGCAGTATTTT.

The V and J genes are TRBV2 and TRBJ1-1; a weak D match, TRBD1 (5 bases). This CDR3 is built from 14 residues. V gave up 8 bases and J gave up 10 bases, with 23 bases separating them. Looked up from germline, CDR1 is SNHLY and CDR2 is FYNNEI. In DNA, the CDR3 is TGTGCCAGCCTTCATAGGTTTCTGACAGAGTCAGCTTTCTTT. Residues: CASLHRFLTESAFF.

The chain combines TRBV5-6 with TRBJ1-2; D unresolved. Germline CDR1 reads SGHDT; CDR2 reads YYEEEE. The CDR3 extends over 15 amino acids. The ends were cut back, 1 base at V and 5 bases at J, with 15 bases in the middle. This CDR3 is CASSLRRVIGYGYTF. The CDR3 DNA reads TGTGCCAGCAGCTTGAGACGGGTAATTGGGTATGGCTACACCTTC.

The rearrangement joins TRBV9 to TRBJ1-2, with TRBD1 matching over 10 bases. This CDR3 has 15 amino acids. The germline V gene has CDR1 SGDLS and CDR2 YYNGEE. Losses at the gene ends were 0 bases for V and 3 bases for J; bases not matched to a gene: 2. Here the CDR3 reads CASSVDGTGDYGYTF. The CDR3 coding sequence is TGTGCCAGCAGCGTAGATGGGACAGGGGACTATGGCTACACCTTC.

The chain recombines TRBV4-3 with TRBJ1-5, with D tentatively TRBD1 (5 bases). Germline V CDR1 and CDR2: LGHNA, YSLEER. The V end lost 1 base, the J end lost 4 bases, and 11 bases lay between the germline ends. The CDR3 loop spans 15 amino acids. In DNA form, the CDR3 reads TGCGCCAGCAGCCAAGCGGGGGGAAGGAATCAGCCCCAGCATTTT. Its protein product is CASSQAGGRNQPQHF.

CDR3: CASSLNHPSGISYNEQFF. CDR3 in DNA: TGTGCCAGCAGCTTAAATCACCCTAGCGGGATCTCCTACAATGAGCAGTTCTTC. The rearrangement joins TRBV7-6 to TRBJ2-1; 9 nucleotides agree with TRBD2. In germline, CDR1 is SGHVS, CDR2 FNYEAQ. With 2 bases clipped from V and 0 bases from J, the junction kept 8 bases outside the gene matches. CDR3 length: 18 amino acids. The variable domain in full, with the rest retrieved from reference TRBV7-6 and TRBJ2-1, is GAGVSQSPRYKVTKRGQDVALRCDPISGHVSLYWYRQALGQGPEFLTYFNYEAQQDKSGLPNDRFSAERPEGSISTLTIQRTEQRDSAMYRCASSLNHPSGISYNEQFFGPGTRLTVL.

The rearrangement joins TRBV28 to TRBJ1-6; a weak D match, TRBD1 (5 bases). V was clipped by 10 bases and J by 9 bases, with 16 bases between them. CDR1 and CDR2 (germline): MDHEN, SYDVKM. The CDR3 spans 13 residues. DNA for the CDR3: TGTGCCACTTGTGAAGACAGACTTTCACCCCTCCACTTT. Amino acid sequence: CATCEDRLSPLHF.

This clone has more than one count but fewer than ten. The V gene is TRBV28, the J gene TRBJ1-1, with 9 bases lining up with TRBD1. The CDR3 is 15 residues long. V was clipped by 4 bases and J by 4 bases; unmatched bases: 7. Looked up from germline, CDR1 is MDHEN and CDR2 is SYDVKM. The CDR3 DNA sequence: TGTGCCAGCAGTTCACCGACAGGGGGGAGCACTGAAGCTTTCTTT. Its translation: CASSSPTGGSTEAFF.

The V gene is TRBV5-1, the J gene TRBJ2-3; 7 nucleotides agree with TRBD2. The CDR3 totals 15 residues. Germline CDR1 is SGHRS and CDR2 is YFSETQ. Losses at the gene ends were 3 bases for V and 7 bases for J; bases not matched to a gene: 11. In DNA, the CDR3 is TGCGCCAGCAGCTCGCGGGGGTCGGACCTGAATACGCAGTATTTT. It is translated as CASSSRGSDLNTQYF.

The chain is built from TRBV5-1 and TRBJ2-7; TRBD2 agrees at 12 bases. The CDR3 covers 13 residues. Germline V gives CDR1 SGHRS, CDR2 YFSETQ. J was trimmed by 10 bases and V by 4 bases; bases with no gene match: 6. CDR3 nucleotides: TGCGCCAGCAGCCCAGGACTAGCGGGGACACAGTACTTC. It is translated as CASSPGLAGTQYF.

This rearrangement joins TRBV7-3 to TRBJ1-6; weak D call: TRBD1 (6 bases). This CDR3 region has 14 residues. V lost 0 bases, J lost 9 bases, and 9 bases lay in between. Germline-derived CDR1 and CDR2 are SGHTA and FQGTGA. This CDR3 reads CASSLTGAGSPLHF. CDR3 DNA sequence: TGTGCCAGCAGCTTAACGGGGGCAGGTTCACCCCTCCACTTT.

The chain has TRBV2 and TRBJ1-1; D is unclear. The CDR3 totals 14 residues. Germline V gene data show CDR1 as SNHLY and CDR2 as FYNNEI. Trimming took 4 bases from V and 1 from J, leaving 10 bases between them. The CDR3 nucleotides read TGTGCCAGCAGTGGGAGAACCTCGAACACTGAAGCTTTCTTT. Protein sequence: CASSGRTSNTEAFF.